What follows is one TCR beta chain and its context. It lacks a known antigen. One base away there is no much larger clone; base qualities are not given. This record belongs to a study of T cell responses to AZD1222 COVID-19 vaccine (dated by TCRdb to the early 2020s). At the level of the whole study: TCR sequencing was performed for approximately 240 trial participants, of whom about 200 were given two doses of AZD1222 and about 25 were given two doses of MenACWY control vaccine. Trial participants were enrolled by age into subgroups of 18-55, 56-69 and 70-plus years, and about 150, 27 and 61 TCR-sequenced participants, respectively, were included in these subgroups.

The paper as a whole reports these results and caveats: The whole spike protein was spanned by vaccine-associated CD4 TCRs, and dominant responses were seen in regions 160-218 and 743-854. After two AZD1222 doses, spike-specific TCR breadth and depth were significantly higher than at day 0 and than in MenACWY recipients. No day 14 peak-response samples were available, so repertoires were characterized only after the peak T cell response. The 56-69-year group was small, and its depth increase did not reach significance, likely because of low power. Conclusions about previously exposed vaccinees are limited because only a handful of AZD1222 recipients were SARS-CoV-2 seropositive at baseline. Participants were mostly white British and included more females than males, and it was suggested by the authors that clonal diversity may have been underestimated. Reportedly, close to half of the unique spike-specific TCRs recognized epitopes lying outside the regions that are mutated in the B.1.351 and B.1.1.7 variants.

The CDR3 regions of human TCRbeta chains were analyzed by immunosequencing. The original methods were these. Repertoire TCRs were checked for matches against a reference library of SARS-CoV-2-specific TCRs that had been generated using the MIRA antigen-specificity platform. Breadth was defined as the fraction of unique TCRs that were SARS-CoV-2-associated, and depth was defined as the fraction of total T cells that were SARS-CoV-2-associated. Using the MIRA data, each spike-specific TCR was assigned both to the spike region to which the TCR was reactive and to a CD4 or CD8 class. Log10-transformed breadth and depth values were compared by one-way ANOVA with Sidak's multiple comparisons tests. What TCRdb holds here is the immuneACCESS table cut down to in-frame rearrangements. Part of the clones is not present; checked against another copy, under half of the missing clones reflect an unresolved V gene, and the others are unexplained. The V and J calls and the clone size are those of that table, but D and trimming were determined from the DNA. The sample has roughly 120,000 clones on record, approximately 90% of them singletons. Jointly, the top ten make up about 3.3% of the sample.

For this chain, trimming is 2 bases at the V end and 4 bases at the J end, and the number of junction bases without a gene match is 5. CDR1 MNHNS and CDR2 SASEGT were looked up in the germline V gene. Reading from cysteine to phenylalanine, the CDR3 counts 15 amino acids. Left in the record is the CDR3 DNA by itself, 45 bases read in frame from the first base. The time point label of this sample denotes: about 28 days (+/-7) after the second vaccine dose. AZD1222 recipients with second doses at about 4 weeks or about 12 weeks were pooled, because spike-specific TCR depth and breadth did not differ between schedules. Vaccinee samples were obtained from the UK trials COV001 and COV002, which included a single-blind randomized controlled phase 2/3 trial of AZD1222 (ChAdOx1 nCoV-19) in healthy adults. Trial participant PBMC samples were collected at day 0 and day 28 after the second dose for TCRbeta chain sequencing.

Here the chain combines TRBV6-1 and TRBJ1-1, and TRBD1 matches 9 of the central bases. This clonotype originated in an adult who received the AZD1222 COVID-19 vaccine. This material consisted of peripheral blood, taken 28 days after the second AZD1222 dose. The CDR3 reads CASSEPGQGLTEAFF. The DNA reads TGTGCCAGCAGTGAACCGGGACAGGGTCTCACTGAAGCTTTCTTT.